This TCR beta chain originates from a study of CD8 T cells in Susac syndrome. This clonotype was observed a single time. The antigen is unknown. Sequencing targeted TCR beta in T cells from blood (CD8+ and CD4+). The TEMRA cells underwent FACS enrichment, while the CD8+ and CD4+ T cells underwent negative isolation. An input of about 0.5 to 1 ug of RNA was subjected to reverse transcription using random hexamers. Amplification of TCR beta CDR3 was carried out by immunoSEQ multiplex PCR, which covered 54 Vbeta and 13 Jbeta segments. TCRdb reprocessed the immunoSEQ multiplex PCR reads with MiXCR, giving one entry per CDR3 protein. Of some 300,000 distinct CDR3 sequences listed, roughly 85% are singletons. The study's findings and limits: An acknowledgment was made by the study that its TCR sequencing and HLA analysis involved relatively few individuals.

The germline V gene encodes CDR1 SQVTM and CDR2 ANQGSEA. The germline V and J ends were trimmed by 1 base and 6 bases, with 22 bases remaining between them. The CDR3 totals 17 residues. The sequence was collected from a human donor with multiple sclerosis. Sequencing used CD8+ T cells from PBMCs. This chain joins TRBV29-1 and TRBJ2-1, with D possibly being TRBD2 (6 bases). The DNA for the CDR3 is TGCAGCGTTGAAGGAACGGCGGGACCGACAATTCTCAATGAGCAGTTCTTC. It translates to CSVEGTAGPTILNEQFF.